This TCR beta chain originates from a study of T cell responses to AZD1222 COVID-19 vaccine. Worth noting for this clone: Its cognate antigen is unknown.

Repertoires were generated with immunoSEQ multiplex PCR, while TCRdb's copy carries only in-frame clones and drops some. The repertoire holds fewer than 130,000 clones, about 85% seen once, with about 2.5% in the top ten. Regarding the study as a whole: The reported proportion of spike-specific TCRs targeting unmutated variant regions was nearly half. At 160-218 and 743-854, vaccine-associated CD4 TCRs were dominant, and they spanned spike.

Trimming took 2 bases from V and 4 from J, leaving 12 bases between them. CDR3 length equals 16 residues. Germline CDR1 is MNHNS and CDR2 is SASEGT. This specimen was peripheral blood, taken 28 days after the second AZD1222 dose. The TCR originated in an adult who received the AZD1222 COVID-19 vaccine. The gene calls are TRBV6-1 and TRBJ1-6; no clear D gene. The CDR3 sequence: CASSEPAEWYNSPLHF. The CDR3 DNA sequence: TGTGCCAGCAGTGAACCGGCAGAGTGGTATAATTCACCCCTCCACTTT.